A single sample gave rise to the 23 T cell receptor beta chains below, sequenced in a study of patients and donors after allogeneic stem cell transplantation. A single record per CDR3 protein comes from TCRdb applying MiXCR to the RT-PCR reads. Here the sample spans about a million distinct CDR3 sequences, roughly 18% being singletons. Sequencing was performed on blood, either unsorted or a sorted T cell fraction (not recorded which). These receptors were obtained from a human donor who was either an allogeneic HSCT recipient or a stem cell or donor lymphocyte infusion donor (not recorded which). It is not recorded whose cells these are; they may come from a transplant donor.

This clonotype has just a few counts. The V call is TRBV15, the J call TRBJ2-5; 11 nucleotides align to TRBD2. The J segment lost 2 bases and the V segment lost 0 bases, leaving 2 bases of the junction unmatched. The CDR3 spans 16 residues. Looked up from germline, CDR1 is LNHNV and CDR2 is YYDKDF (reference sequence). This CDR3 reads CATSRDLAGGQETQYF. CDR3 sequence (DNA): TGTGCCACCAGCAGAGATCTAGCGGGAGGACAAGAGACCCAGTACTTC.

V usage is TRBV27 and J usage is TRBJ1-2, with D unclear. The CDR3 runs to 14 residues. From germline, CDR1 is MNHEY and CDR2 SMNVEV (reference sequence). The V end lost 3 bases, the J end lost 8 bases, and 16 bases lay between the germline ends. The CDR3 loop is CASSLNHPAQGYTF. CDR3 DNA sequence: TGTGCCAGCAGTTTGAACCACCCCGCCCAGGGCTACACCTTC.

The table lists this clonotype with many counts. The chain joins TRBV3-1 to TRBJ2-1, with D possibly being TRBD2 (6 bases). CDR3 length: 11 amino acids. Germline V gene data show CDR1 as LGHDT and CDR2 as YNNKEL (reference sequence). V lost 6 bases and J 9 bases, leaving 9 bases between the germline ends. DNA for the CDR3: TGTGCCAGCAGTCAGGGAGGTGAGCAGTTCTTC. It encodes CASSQGGEQFF.

This clonotype was detected a few times. The chain combines TRBV6-1 with TRBJ2-1; D is undetermined. This CDR3 has 14 amino acids. Trimming pared 4 bases from V and 3 bases from J, leaving 10 bases between. Germline CDR1 MNHNS, CDR2 SASEGT. The CDR3 loop reads CASSAETLYNEQFF. The CDR3 nucleotides are TGTGCCAGCAGTGCTGAGACCCTCTACAATGAGCAGTTCTTC.

This clonotype was counted at least ten times. The chain recombines TRBV7-9 with TRBJ2-7, with 10 bases that match TRBD2. Germline loops: CDR1 SEHNR, CDR2 FQNEAQ (reference sequence). CDR3 size: 16 residues. With 1 base clipped from V and 0 bases from J, the junction kept 3 bases outside the gene matches. CDR3 sequence reads: CASSLGSSGGSYEQYF. The CDR3 nucleotides are TGTGCCAGCAGCTTAGGATCTAGCGGGGGCTCCTACGAGCAGTACTTC. Looking up the rest from reference TRBV7-9 and TRBJ2-7 gives the full variable domain: DTGVSQNPRHKITKRGQNVTFRCDPISEHNRLYWYRQTLGQGPEFLTYFQNEAQLEKSRLLSDRFSAERPKGSFSTLEIQRTEQGDSAMYLCASSLGSSGGSYEQYFGPGTRLTVT.

This clonotype was observed a few times. This chain joins TRBV15 and TRBJ1-2; the D gene is possibly TRBD1 (5 bases). CDR1 and CDR2 from the germline V gene are LNHNV and YYDKDF (reference sequence). V was cut by 4 bases and J by 6 bases, with 12 bases left in between. The CDR3 has 13 residues. The CDR3 reads CATSTGARHGYTF. Here the CDR3 DNA reads TGTGCCACCAGCACCGGGGCCCGGCATGGCTACACCTTC.

This clonotype appeared a few times. The chain links TRBV12-3 or TRBV12-4 to TRBJ1-4; D possibly corresponds to TRBD1 (6 bases). The CDR3 runs 15 residues. V was cut by 7 bases and J by 2 bases, with 14 bases left in between. CDR3 nucleotides: TGTGCCAGCATCACTAGGGGGGGTACTAATGAAAAACTGTTTTTT. Translating gives CASITRGGTNEKLFF.

This clonotype has at least ten counts. V is TRBV12-3 or TRBV12-4 and J is TRBJ2-1; the match to TRBD2 covers 8 bases. Trimming cost V 5 bases and J 5 bases; bases outside gene matches: 8. This CDR3 is built from 15 residues. CDR3 nucleotide sequence: TGTGCCAGCAGTGCCGGGACTAGACCTAACAATGAGCAGTTCTTC. Translating gives CASSAGTRPNNEQFF.

The chain links TRBV7-2 to TRBJ2-2, with TRBD2 matching 14 bases. The CDR3 has 17 amino acids. Trimming took 5 bases from V and 4 from J; bases not matched to a gene: 6. Germline values: CDR1 SGHTA, CDR2 FQGNSA. The CDR3 loop is CASSLTTSGGATGELFF. The CDR3 bases are TGTGCCAGCAGCCTTACGACTAGCGGGGGGGCCACCGGGGAGCTGTTTTTT.

This chain uses TRBV2 with TRBJ2-1; D remains ambiguous. Germline values: CDR1 SNHLY, CDR2 FYNNEI. V shed 11 bases and J shed 6 bases, with 23 bases lying between them. This CDR3 is built from 15 residues. CDR3 nucleotide sequence: TGTGCCGGGCAACACCGGGCCACGATTCTCAATGAGCAGTTCTTC. The encoded protein is CAGQHRATILNEQFF.

J is TRBJ2-1 and V is TRBV11-2; D perhaps matches TRBD1 (6 bases). The CDR3 sequence is 15 residues long. Germline loops: CDR1 SGHAT, CDR2 FQNNGV. Trimming pared 1 base from V and 8 bases from J, leaving 15 bases between. The CDR3 bases are TGTGCCAGCAGCTTAGTGTTCAGGGGTAGGGATGAGCAGTTCTTC. It codes for CASSLVFRGRDEQFF.

V gene TRBV7-9 combines with J gene TRBJ2-7; 7 bases line up with TRBD1. The V gene end was trimmed by 5 bases and the J gene end by 0 bases; junction bases not matched to a gene: 13. This CDR3 is built from 17 residues. CDR1 and CDR2 from the germline V gene are SEHNR and FQNEAQ (reference sequence). CDR3: CASSRSTGQMISYEQYF. CDR3 bases: TGTGCCAGCAGCCGATCCACGGGACAGATGATCTCCTACGAGCAGTACTTC.

This clonotype has a handful of counts. The J gene is TRBJ2-1, the V gene TRBV20-1; 10 nucleotides line up with TRBD2. CDR1 is DFQATT and CDR2 is SNEGSKA in the germline V gene (reference sequence). The junction had 16 bases not matched to a gene; V was cut back by 0 bases and J by 5 bases. The CDR3 has 19 amino acids. CDR3: CSARDPLRPLAGDNNEQFF. CDR3 nucleotides: TGCAGTGCTAGAGACCCCCTTCGGCCTCTAGCGGGAGACAACAATGAGCAGTTCTTC.

This clonotype was seen a few times. As DNA, the CDR3 is TGCGCCAGCAGCTTGGAAGGGGGGAGTACGCAGTATTTT. It translates to CASSLEGGSTQYF. The V gene is TRBV5-1, the J gene TRBJ2-3; D tentatively fits TRBD1 or TRBD2 (6 bases each). Trimming pared 0 bases from V and 8 bases from J, leaving 10 bases between. Germline lookup yields CDR1 SGHRS and CDR2 YFSETQ. This CDR3 is 13 amino acids long. The full variable domain, completed using reference TRBV5-1 and TRBJ2-3, is KAGVTQTPRYLIKTRGQQVTLSCSPISGHRSVSWYQQTPGQGLQFLFEYFSETQRNKGNFPGRFSGRQFSNSRSEMNVSTLELGDSALYLCASSLEGGSTQYFGPGTRLTVL.

This chain connects TRBV20-1 to TRBJ1-1; a weak D match, TRBD1 (5 bases). The CDR3 has 14 amino acids. Germline loops: CDR1 DFQATT, CDR2 SNEGSKA (reference sequence). Trimming stripped 3 bases from V and 0 bases from J, with 11 bases between. Here the CDR3 reads CSASTKDMNTEAFF. CDR3 bases: TGCAGTGCTAGCACCAAGGACATGAACACTGAAGCTTTCTTT.

This CDR3 is CASSLDWAKDLNTEAFF. The CDR3 nucleotides are TGCGCCAGCAGCTTGGATTGGGCAAAAGACTTGAACACTGAAGCTTTCTTT. The genes are TRBV5-1 and TRBJ1-1; D remains unclear. Germline V lookup: CDR1 SGHRS, CDR2 YFSETQ. V lost 0 bases and J lost 0, with 15 bases in between. The CDR3 runs 17 residues.

The chain employs TRBV6-5 and TRBJ2-1; D perhaps matches TRBD2 (6 bases). This CDR3 has 12 amino acids. V lost 5 bases, J lost 9 bases, and 11 bases lay in between. Germline V lookup: CDR1 MNHEY, CDR2 SVGAGI. This chain's CDR3 is CASSRGRSEQFF. The CDR3 DNA reads TGTGCCAGCAGTCGAGGGAGGAGTGAGCAGTTCTTC.

The gene calls are TRBV28 and TRBJ1-3, with 8 positions matching TRBD1. This CDR3 is 15 amino acids long. Unmatched junction bases numbered 6, after V lost 6 bases and J lost 2 bases. Germline CDR1 is MDHEN and CDR2 is SYDVKM. Here the CDR3 DNA reads TGTGCCAGCAGCCAACAACAGGGGGCTGGAAACACCATATATTTT. It translates to CASSQQQGAGNTIYF.

The chain combines TRBV4-3 with TRBJ2-3, with no clear D. Trimming pared 0 bases from V and 3 bases from J, leaving 7 bases between. The length of the CDR3 is 14 residues. CDR1 LGHNA and CDR2 YSLEER come from the germline V gene. The CDR3 region has the DNA TGCGCCAGCAGCCAAGATTTGCGGACAGATACGCAGTATTTT. This gives the protein CASSQDLRTDTQYF.

The chain has TRBV27 and TRBJ1-1; weak D call: TRBD1 (5 bases). CDR1 is MNHEY, CDR2 SMNVEV, per germline (reference sequence). The ends were cut back, 4 bases at V and 9 bases at J, with 12 bases in the middle. The CDR3 consists of 12 residues. The DNA of the CDR3 is TGTGCCAGCAGTTCTGGGGGGGGGAAAGCTTTCTTT. This encodes CASSSGGGKAFF.

This clonotype has a count of ten or more. V gene TRBV28 combines with J gene TRBJ2-6; 7 positions agree with TRBD1. J lost 2 bases, V lost 4 bases, and 2 bases had no gene match. This CDR3 has 15 residues. Per germline, CDR1 MDHEN and CDR2 SYDVKM. CDR3 amino acids: CASSSQGAGANVLTF. DNA for the CDR3: TGTGCCAGCAGTTCCCAGGGGGCTGGGGCCAACGTCCTGACTTTC.

This clonotype was seen only once. This CDR3 fails to terminate in the conserved phenylalanine or tryptophan, so it likely reflects a read error. This chain links TRBV30 with TRBJ1-2; D is possibly TRBD1 (5 bases). Germline CDR1 reads GTSNPN; CDR2 reads SVGIG (reference sequence). V was trimmed by 2 bases and J by 3 bases, leaving 10 bases between them. This CDR3 contains 13 residues. The CDR3 DNA follows: TGTGCCTGGAGTCGGGACCGGTACTATGGCTACACCCTC. Translation: CAWSRDRYYGYTL.

The rearrangement uses TRBV20-1 and TRBJ2-7; maybe TRBD2 (6 bases). Per the germline V gene, CDR1 is DFQATT and CDR2 is SNEGSKA (reference sequence). The V end lost 0 bases, the J end lost 7 bases, and 10 bases lay between the germline ends. The CDR3 loop spans 12 amino acids. For the CDR3, the DNA is TGCAGTGCTAGAGATTTGGCGGGAGAGCAGTACTTC. Translation gives CSARDLAGEQYF.